Listed below are T cell receptor beta chains from one sample, sequenced in a study of T-cell reconstitution after alpha-beta-depleted transplantation in children. TCRdb fed the PCR reads into MiXCR, producing one record per CDR3 protein. The profile shows hundreds of thousands of distinct CDR3 sequences, over 10% of them singletons. The specimen was PBMCs, mostly from graft donor cells, collected 360 days after TCRalphabeta/CD19-depleted stem cell transplant. These receptor sequences come from a male patient between 5 and 17 years old who had a stem cell transplant for acute myeloid leukemia, so the T cells may come from the graft donor. Each CDR3 is given with its conserved first and last residue. The D gene is left open where the match is weak. Not all rows give a size; the values are once, few, many and, for expanded clones, a class.

CASSQGPTEQYF	TGTGCCAGCAGCCAAGGGCCGACAGAGCAGTACTTC	TRBJ2-7	NA	NA	TRBV4-2
CASSLGQGDEKLFF	TGTGCCAGCAGCCTAGGACAGGGAGATGAAAAACTGTTTTTT	TRBJ1-4	TRBD1	NA	TRBV6-5
CASSIGTGPSGYTF	TGTGCCAGTAGTATAGGGACAGGCCCCAGCGGCTACACCTTC	TRBJ1-2	TRBD1	NA	TRBV19
CASSIERNTEAFF	TGTGCCAGTAGTATAGAAAGGAACACTGAAGCTTTCTTT	TRBJ1-1	NA	many	TRBV19
CASSLVPTGVVYEQFF	TGCGCCAGCAGCTTGGTCCCGACAGGGGTGGTCTATGAGCAGTTCTTC	TRBJ2-1	TRBD1	NA	TRBV5-1
CATSEVGPADTQYF	TGTGCCACCAGTGAGGTGGGCCCGGCGGATACGCAGTATTTT	TRBJ2-3	NA	NA	TRBV24-1
CASSQLAGVYGYEQYF	TGCGCCAGCAGCCAACTAGCGGGAGTTTATGGCTACGAGCAGTACTTC	TRBJ2-7	TRBD2	few	TRBV4-3
CASSQVQGGKSIYEQYF	TGTGCCAGCAGCCAAGTCCAAGGAGGCAAGAGTATCTACGAGCAGTACTTC	TRBJ2-7	NA	NA	TRBV4-2
CASSYEGQGPYEQYF	TGTGCCAGCAGTTACGAGGGACAGGGTCCCTACGAGCAGTACTTC	TRBJ2-7	TRBD1	many	TRBV6-5
CASSSDRPRWRETQYF	TGTGCCAGCAGCTCCGACAGGCCCCGGTGGCGAGAGACCCAGTACTTC	TRBJ2-5	NA	few	TRBV7-2
CSASVLGLANNEQFF	TGCAGTGCCTCAGTCCTTGGACTAGCGAACAATGAGCAGTTCTTC	TRBJ2-1	TRBD2	NA	TRBV20-1
CSVEGGTGTYNEQFF	TGCAGCGTTGAAGGAGGGACAGGGACCTACAATGAGCAGTTCTTC	TRBJ2-1	TRBD1	many	TRBV29-1
CSAIGGLGNTEAFF	TGCAGTGCTATAGGAGGGCTTGGGAACACTGAAGCTTTCTTT	TRBJ1-1	NA	NA	TRBV20-1
CATGGEGSTDTQYF	TGCGCCACTGGGGGCGAGGGCTCCACAGATACGCAGTATTTT	TRBJ2-3	NA	NA	TRBV4-3
CASSLNLDEQYF	TGCGCCAGCAGCCTCAACCTGGACGAGCAGTACTTC	TRBJ2-7	NA	many	TRBV5-1
CASSLRDGDNEQFF	TGTGCCAGCTCGCTTCGGGACGGAGACAATGAGCAGTTCTTC	TRBJ2-1	NA	NA	TRBV18
CASSQVTSGEETQYF	TGCGCCAGCAGCCAAGTCACTAGCGGCGAAGAGACCCAGTACTTC	TRBJ2-5	TRBD2	NA	TRBV4-3
CASSLTGGAGAKNIQYF	TGTGCCAGCAGCTTGACAGGGGGCGCGGGAGCCAAAAACATTCAGTACTTC	TRBJ2-4	TRBD1	few	TRBV5-4
CASSRRPGDFFGHTEAFF	TGTGCCAGCAGCCGAAGACCCGGAGATTTCTTTGGTCACACTGAAGCTTTCTTT	TRBJ1-1	NA	NA	TRBV28
CASSSPGLAGVGEQYF	TGTGCCAGCAGTTCCCCCGGACTAGCGGGAGTAGGCGAGCAGTACTTC	TRBJ2-7	TRBD2	NA	TRBV28
CASSLGVLGLRNEQFF	TGTGCCAGCAGCTTAGGGGTATTGGGCCTCCGAAATGAGCAGTTCTTC	TRBJ2-1	NA	NA	TRBV7-9
CAWSDLRRAFF	TGTGCCTGGAGTGACCTTCGTAGAGCTTTCTTT	TRBJ1-1	NA	NA	TRBV30
CSGGQPNTGELFF	TGCAGCGGCGGACAGCCGAACACCGGGGAGCTGTTTTTT	TRBJ2-2	NA	few	TRBV29-1
CASSVETSGSNEQFF	TGTGCCAGCAGCGTAGAGACTAGCGGGAGTAATGAGCAGTTCTTC	TRBJ2-1	TRBD2	many	TRBV9
CASSFLRSGANVLTF	TGTGCCAGCAGTTTTTTGCGCTCTGGGGCCAACGTCCTGACTTTC	TRBJ2-6	NA	many	TRBV27
CSVVPVETQYF	TGCAGCGTTGTACCTGTAGAGACCCAGTACTTC	TRBJ2-5	NA	NA	TRBV29-1
CSVAGTGGTEAFF	TGCAGCGTCGCCGGGACAGGGGGCACTGAAGCTTTCTTT	TRBJ1-1	TRBD1	NA	TRBV29-1
CASSQDGSSVYTDTQYF	TGCGCCAGCAGCCAAGATGGGAGTAGCGTCTACACAGATACGCAGTATTTT	TRBJ2-3	NA	many	TRBV4-3
CASSLWPAGNQPQHF	TGTGCCAGCAGTTTATGGCCGGCAGGTAATCAGCCCCAGCATTTT	TRBJ1-5	NA	few	TRBV28